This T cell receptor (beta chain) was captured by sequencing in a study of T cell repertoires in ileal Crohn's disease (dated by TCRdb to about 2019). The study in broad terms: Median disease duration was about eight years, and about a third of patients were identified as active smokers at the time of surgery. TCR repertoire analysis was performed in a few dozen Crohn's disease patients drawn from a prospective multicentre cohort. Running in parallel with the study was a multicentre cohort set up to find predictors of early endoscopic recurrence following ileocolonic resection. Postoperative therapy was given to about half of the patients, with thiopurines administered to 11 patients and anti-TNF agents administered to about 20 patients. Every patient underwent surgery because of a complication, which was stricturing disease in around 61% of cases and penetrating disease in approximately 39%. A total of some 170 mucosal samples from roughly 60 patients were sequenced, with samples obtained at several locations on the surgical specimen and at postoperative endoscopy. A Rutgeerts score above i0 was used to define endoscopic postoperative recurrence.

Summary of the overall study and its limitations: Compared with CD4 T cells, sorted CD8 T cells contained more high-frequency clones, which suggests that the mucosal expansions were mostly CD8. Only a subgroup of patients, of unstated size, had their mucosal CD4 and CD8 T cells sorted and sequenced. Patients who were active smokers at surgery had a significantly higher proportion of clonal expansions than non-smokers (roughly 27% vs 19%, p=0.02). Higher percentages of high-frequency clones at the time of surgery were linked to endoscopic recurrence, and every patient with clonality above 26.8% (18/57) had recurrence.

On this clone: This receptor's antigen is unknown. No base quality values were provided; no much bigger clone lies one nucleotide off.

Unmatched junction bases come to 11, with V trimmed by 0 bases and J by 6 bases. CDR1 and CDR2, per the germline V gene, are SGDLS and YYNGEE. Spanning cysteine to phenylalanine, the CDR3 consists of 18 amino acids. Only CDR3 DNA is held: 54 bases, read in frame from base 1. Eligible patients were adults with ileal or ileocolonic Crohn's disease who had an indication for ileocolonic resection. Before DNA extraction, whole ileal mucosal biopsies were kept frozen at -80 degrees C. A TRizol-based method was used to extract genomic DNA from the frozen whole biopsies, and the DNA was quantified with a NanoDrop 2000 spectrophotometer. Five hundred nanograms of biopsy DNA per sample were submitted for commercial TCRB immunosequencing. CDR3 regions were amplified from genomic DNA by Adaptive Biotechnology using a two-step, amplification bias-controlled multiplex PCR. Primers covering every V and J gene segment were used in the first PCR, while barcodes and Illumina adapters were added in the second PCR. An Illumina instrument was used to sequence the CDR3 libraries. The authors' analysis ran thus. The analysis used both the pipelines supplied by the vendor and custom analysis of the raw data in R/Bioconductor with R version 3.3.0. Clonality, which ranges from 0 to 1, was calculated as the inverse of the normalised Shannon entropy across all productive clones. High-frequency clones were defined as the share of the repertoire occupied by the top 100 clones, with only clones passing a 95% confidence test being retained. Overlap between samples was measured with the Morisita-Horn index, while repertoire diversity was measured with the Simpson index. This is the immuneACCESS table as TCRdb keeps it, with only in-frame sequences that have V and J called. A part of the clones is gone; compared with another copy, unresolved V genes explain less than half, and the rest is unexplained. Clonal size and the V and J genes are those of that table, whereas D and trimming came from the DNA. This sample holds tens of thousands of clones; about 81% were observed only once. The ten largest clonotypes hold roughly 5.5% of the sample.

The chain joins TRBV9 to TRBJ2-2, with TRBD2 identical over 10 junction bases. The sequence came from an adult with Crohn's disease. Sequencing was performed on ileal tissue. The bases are TGTGCCAGCAGCGTAGAAGGGGTAGCGGGGGGTTCGGCCGGGGAGCTGTTTTTT. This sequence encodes CASSVEGVAGGSAGELFF.